Following are 32 T cell receptor beta chains from one sample sequenced in a study of T-cell reconstitution after alpha-beta-depleted transplantation in children. Library preparation (for TCRbeta) was performed with unique molecular identifiers. One entry per CDR3 protein results from TCRdb running MiXCR on the PCR reads. The table shows approximately 500,000 distinct CDR3 sequences, with 20% to 30% occurring only once. The sample was PBMCs, taken before TCRalphabeta/CD19-depleted stem cell transplant. These receptors were taken from a boy under two years old with Wiskott-Aldrich syndrome, due to receive a stem cell transplant.

This clonotype was counted a few times. The rearrangement uses TRBV7-2 and TRBJ2-1, with D unresolved. Germline CDR1 is SGHTA and CDR2 is FQGNSA. Between the trimmed V and J ends, which lost 1 base and 7 bases, there was a span of 14 bases. This CDR3 is 15 amino acids long. CDR3 in DNA: TGTGCCAGCAGCTTAGACCTGGCGCCGTATAATGAGCAGTTCTTC. Protein: CASSLDLAPYNEQFF.

This clonotype was counted between two and nine times. V usage is TRBV7-2 and J usage is TRBJ2-7; weak D call: TRBD2 (6 bases). The germline CDR1 and CDR2 sequences are SGHTA and FQGNSA. V lost 8 bases and J lost 2, with 13 bases in between. This CDR3 comprises 13 residues. The CDR3 sequence: CASRKTSTYEQYF. The CDR3 DNA sequence: TGTGCCAGCCGCAAGACTAGTACCTACGAGCAGTACTTC.

The chain uses TRBV7-8 and TRBJ1-5; tentative D call: TRBD1 (5 bases). Germline CDR1 SGHVS, CDR2 FQNEAQ. This CDR3 contains 16 residues. Between the trimmed V and J ends, which lost 1 base and 2 bases, there was a span of 12 bases. CDR3 DNA: TGTGCCAGCAGCTTAGGTTTGCAGGGAGGCAATCAGCCCCAGCATTTT. It encodes CASSLGLQGGNQPQHF.

This clonotype was seen many times. CDR3 coding DNA: TGTGCCAGCAGTTTTGTCGGGAGTAGGGATGAGCAGTTCTTC. It is translated as CASSFVGSRDEQFF. The chain combines TRBV12-3 or TRBV12-4 with TRBJ2-1; TRBD2 is a possible D gene (6 bases). The CDR3 extends over 14 amino acids. The ends were cut back, 3 bases at V and 8 bases at J, with 14 bases in the middle.

The chain employs TRBV25-1 and TRBJ2-7, with 8 bases matching TRBD1. This CDR3 contains 15 residues. Per the germline V gene, CDR1 is MGHDK and CDR2 is SYGVNS. Losses at the gene ends were 4 bases for V and 3 bases for J; bases not matched to a gene: 8. For the CDR3, the DNA is TGTGCCAGCAGTGGTACCGGGACAGGTGACTACGAGCAGTACTTC. Amino acid sequence: CASSGTGTGDYEQYF.

The table lists this clonotype with a few counts. The genes are TRBV5-8 and TRBJ2-1; unclear D gene. The germline CDR1 and CDR2 sequences are SGHTS and YDEGEE. The length of the CDR3 is 16 residues. V was pared by 2 bases and J by 4 bases, with 16 bases between. In DNA, the CDR3 is TGTGCCAGCAGCTTAGGTGTGGCCCTGCAATACAATGAGCAGTTCTTC. Amino acid sequence: CASSLGVALQYNEQFF.

V gene TRBV7-6 combines with J gene TRBJ2-3; D gene ambiguous. With 4 bases removed from V and 2 bases from J, the gap between germline ends came to 16 bases. This CDR3 contains 16 residues. Per germline, CDR1 SGHVS and CDR2 FNYEAQ. CDR3: CASSSHRGVNTDTQYF. CDR3 in DNA: TGTGCCAGCAGCTCACACCGTGGGGTCAACACAGATACGCAGTATTTT.

V is TRBV10-3 and J is TRBJ1-6; D unresolved. CDR1 is ENHRY, CDR2 SYGVKD, per germline. CDR3 length equals 16 residues. Trimming took off 1 base at V and 6 bases at J, with 13 bases between the two ends. Here the CDR3 reads CAISEWGSNRNSPLHF. The CDR3 region has the DNA TGTGCCATCAGTGAGTGGGGATCCAACCGTAATTCACCCCTCCACTTT.

The table lists this clonotype with a few counts. The chain joins TRBV12-3 or TRBV12-4 to TRBJ2-7; D unresolved. The CDR3 covers 13 residues. Trimming shortened V by 1 base and J by 7 bases, and 11 bases separated the two germline ends. This CDR3 is CASSLGGLGEQYF. In nucleotides, the CDR3 is TGTGCCAGCAGTTTAGGGGGATTGGGGGAGCAGTACTTC.

This chain uses TRBV5-1 with TRBJ2-3, with 7 positions matching TRBD2. Trimming at V came to 4 bases and at J to 0 bases, leaving 5 bases not matched to a gene. The length of the CDR3 is 15 residues. CDR1 is SGHRS, CDR2 YFSETQ, per germline. CDR3 bases: TGCGCCAGCAGCGACGGACTAGTGAGCACAGATACGCAGTATTTT. It translates to CASSDGLVSTDTQYF.

This rearrangement joins TRBV12-3 or TRBV12-4 to TRBJ2-1, with 10 bases aligning to TRBD2. The ends lost 6 bases at V and 6 bases at J; junction bases unmatched: 2. This CDR3 is 13 amino acids long. The CDR3, as DNA: TGTGCCAGCAGCGGACTAGCGGTCAATGAGCAGTTCTTC. Its protein is CASSGLAVNEQFF.

This clonotype has a handful of counts. CDR3 amino acids: CSATGLAGGEQFF. In nucleotides, the CDR3 is TGCAGTGCTACGGGACTAGCGGGCGGTGAGCAGTTCTTC. This chain connects TRBV20-1 to TRBJ2-1; 12 nucleotides line up with TRBD2. Unmatched junction bases numbered 4, after V lost 4 bases and J lost 9 bases. The germline CDR1 and CDR2 sequences are DFQATT and SNEGSKA (reference sequence). The CDR3 covers 13 residues.

As regards this clonotype: The junction departs from germline at one end; a sequencing error may be responsible. The chain has TRBV7-2 and TRBJ2-5; 10 bases line up with TRBD2. This CDR3 region has 13 residues. Germline CDR1 and CDR2: SGHTA and FQGNSA. The CDR3 here is CASSRPGLAKQDF. The CDR3, as DNA: TGTGCCAGCAGCCGACCGGGACTAGCGAAACAAGACTTC.

The CDR3, as DNA: TGTGCCAGCAGTGAAGCTCCCGGGCTAGCGGAAGAGACCCAGTACTTC. It yields the protein CASSEAPGLAEETQYF. The rearrangement links TRBV6-1 to TRBJ2-5; 7 bases line up with TRBD2. The CDR3 is 16 residues long. Germline CDR1 MNHNS, CDR2 SASEGT. After removal of 0 bases from V and 3 bases from J, the junction contained 7 bases not matched to a gene.

This clonotype has only a few counts. V and J are TRBV10-1 and TRBJ2-1; D is unresolved. Germline V gene lookup returns CDR1 WNHNN and CDR2 SYGVQD (reference sequence). The CDR3 is 16 amino acids. Deletions cut 4 bases from V and 0 bases from J, with 13 bases between. The CDR3 loop is CASSGRERSSYNEQFF. The DNA of the CDR3 is TGCGCCAGCAGTGGACGCGAACGTAGCTCCTACAATGAGCAGTTCTTC.

This clonotype has more than one count but fewer than ten. The V and J genes are TRBV10-3 and TRBJ1-1, with a tentative D call TRBD1 (5 bases). Trimming took off 8 bases at V and 8 bases at J, with 18 bases between the two ends. CDR3 length: 13 amino acids. Germline CDR1 and CDR2: ENHRY and SYGVKD. The chain's CDR3 is CAILRSGDGEAFF. The CDR3 nucleotides are TGTGCCATCCTTCGGTCGGGGGACGGCGAAGCTTTCTTT.

This clonotype was seen more than once but under ten times. The rearrangement uses TRBV10-3 and TRBJ2-2; TRBD2 might be the D (5 bases). Germline loops: CDR1 ENHRY, CDR2 SYGVKD. The CDR3 is made up of 12 amino acids. With 8 bases removed from V and 2 bases from J, the gap between germline ends came to 6 bases. The CDR3 region has the DNA TGTGCCATCGGACTTAACACCGGGGAGCTGTTTTTT. Protein: CAIGLNTGELFF.

The CDR3 coding sequence is TGCGCCAGCAGCCAAGATGCAGGGACTTTATCCTACGAGCAGTACTTC. The encoded protein is CASSQDAGTLSYEQYF. This rearrangement joins TRBV4-1 to TRBJ2-7; perhaps TRBD2 as D (6 bases). Trimming took 0 bases from V and 1 from J, leaving 13 bases between them. The germline V gene encodes CDR1 MGHRA and CDR2 YSYEKL. This CDR3 region has 16 residues.

The table lists this clonotype with a few counts. The chain employs TRBV12-3 or TRBV12-4 and TRBJ2-2, with D unclear. V was cut by 0 bases and J by 6 bases, with 11 bases left in between. The CDR3 contains 15 residues. This chain's CDR3 is CASSLASGVPGELFF. The CDR3 region has the DNA TGTGCCAGCAGTTTAGCTAGTGGGGTTCCCGGGGAGCTGTTTTTT.

V is TRBV15 and J is TRBJ2-1; 9 bases line up with TRBD1. J lost 5 bases, V lost 3 bases, and 8 bases had no gene match. The germline CDR1 and CDR2 sequences are LNHNV and YYDKDF (reference sequence). The CDR3 has 16 amino acids. The CDR3 sequence is CATSRGQGLIDNEQFF. CDR3 bases: TGTGCCACCAGCAGGGGACAGGGCCTAATTGACAATGAGCAGTTCTTC.

The V and J genes are TRBV6-1 and TRBJ2-3; no definite D call. The germline CDR1 and CDR2 sequences are MNHNS and SASEGT. The V end lost 3 bases, the J end lost 6 bases, and 7 bases lay between the germline ends. CDR3 size: 12 residues. CDR3 DNA sequence: TGTGCCAGCAGTGATACCCGGGATACGCAGTATTTT. Translated, it gives CASSDTRDTQYF.

The genes are TRBV5-1 and TRBJ2-7; 9 bases are a match to TRBD2. This CDR3 comprises 16 residues. Looked up from germline, CDR1 is SGHRS and CDR2 is YFSETQ. V dropped 5 bases and J dropped 5; count of bases not matched to a gene: 14. CDR3 region: CASSPAGGFGFDEQYF. Here the CDR3 DNA reads TGCGCCAGCAGTCCAGCGGGAGGTTTTGGTTTTGACGAGCAGTACTTC.

The rearrangement uses TRBV6-1 and TRBJ2-1; 7 positions match TRBD1. This CDR3 is built from 17 residues. Germline trimming cut 7 bases from V and 3 bases from J; bases unmatched to any gene: 15. CDR1 MNHNS and CDR2 SASEGT come from the germline V gene. CDR3 amino acids: CASTPTRQGSFYNEQFF. CDR3 nucleotide sequence: TGTGCCAGCACCCCAACTCGACAGGGCTCCTTCTACAATGAGCAGTTCTTC.

This clonotype was observed a handful of times. This rearrangement joins TRBV4-1 to TRBJ2-1; TRBD2 matches at 11 bases. CDR3 length: 17 residues. The germline gives CDR1 MGHRA, CDR2 YSYEKL. V shed 6 bases and J 2 bases; nucleotides not matched to a gene: 9. The CDR3 spells CASSPGTSGPPYNEQFF. In DNA form, the CDR3 reads TGCGCCAGCAGTCCCGGGACTAGCGGCCCCCCCTACAATGAGCAGTTCTTC.

This clonotype was detected a few times. The rearrangement joins TRBV20-1 to TRBJ2-7; no definite D call. V dropped 3 bases and J dropped 3 bases, with 9 bases sitting between them. CDR3 length: 12 residues. Germline CDR1 is DFQATT and CDR2 is SNEGSKA (reference sequence). The CDR3 is CSASGRVYEQYF. CDR3 bases: TGCAGTGCTAGTGGCCGGGTCTACGAGCAGTACTTC.

The V gene is TRBV20-1, the J gene TRBJ1-4; weak D call: TRBD1 (5 bases). CDR1 is DFQATT, CDR2 SNEGSKA, per germline (reference sequence). Trimming took off 3 bases at V and 0 bases at J, with 11 bases between the two ends. The CDR3 spans 15 residues. The CDR3 DNA reads as TGCAGTGCTAGCATCGACAGTACAACTAATGAAAAACTGTTTTTT. As protein: CSASIDSTTNEKLFF.

The chain's CDR3 is CASSAFHRGSGETQYF. The CDR3 nucleotides are TGCGCCAGCAGCGCCTTTCACAGGGGCTCGGGTGAGACCCAGTACTTC. The V call is TRBV5-1, the J call TRBJ2-5, with 7 bases aligning to TRBD1. Germline CDR1 is SGHRS and CDR2 is YFSETQ. The CDR3 loop spans 16 amino acids. V shed 4 bases and J 5 bases; nucleotides not matched to a gene: 14.

CDR3 sequence (DNA): TGCGCCAGCAGCTTGGCCGGGGGCTGGGCAGATACGCAGTATTTT. Protein: CASSLAGGWADTQYF. The chain has TRBV5-1 and TRBJ2-3; D may correspond to TRBD1 or TRBD2 (6 bases each). V lost 0 bases and J 4 bases, leaving 12 bases between the germline ends. Germline V gene data show CDR1 as SGHRS and CDR2 as YFSETQ. The CDR3 sequence is 15 residues long.

The gene calls are TRBV5-1 and TRBJ2-5; D may be TRBD2 (6 bases). The V end lost 3 bases, the J end lost 4 bases, and 7 bases lay between the germline ends. This CDR3 is built from 12 residues. The germline CDR1 and CDR2 sequences are SGHRS and YFSETQ. The CDR3 protein is CASSSGAETQYF. CDR3 sequence (DNA): TGCGCCAGCAGCTCGGGAGCAGAGACCCAGTACTTC.

The sample holds a few counts of this clonotype. This sequence joins TRBV20-1 and TRBJ1-5; TRBD1 might be the D (5 bases). The CDR3 contains 14 residues. The V and J ends lost 0 bases and 5 bases respectively, with 11 bases between them. The germline V gene has CDR1 DFQATT and CDR2 SNEGSKA (reference sequence). CDR3 in DNA: TGCAGTGCTAGAGAGGGGGATCGGTATCAGCCCCAGCATTTT. Amino acid sequence: CSAREGDRYQPQHF.

This rearrangement joins TRBV12-3 or TRBV12-4 to TRBJ1-3; the D gene is possibly TRBD1 (6 bases). V lost 3 bases, J lost 1 base, and 10 bases lay in between. This CDR3 is 15 amino acids long. As DNA, the CDR3 is TGTGCCAGCAGTTTTTGGGGGGCTTCTGGAAACACCATATATTTT. This encodes CASSFWGASGNTIYF.

The V and J genes are TRBV7-2 and TRBJ2-1; D is undetermined. This CDR3 spans 15 amino acids. Germline-derived CDR1 and CDR2 are SGHTA and FQGNSA. Trimming cost V 4 bases and J 4 bases, with 14 bases left between them. DNA for the CDR3: TGTGCCAGCAGCTCAGGAGAGAACGTTTACAATGAGCAGTTCTTC. It yields the protein CASSSGENVYNEQFF.